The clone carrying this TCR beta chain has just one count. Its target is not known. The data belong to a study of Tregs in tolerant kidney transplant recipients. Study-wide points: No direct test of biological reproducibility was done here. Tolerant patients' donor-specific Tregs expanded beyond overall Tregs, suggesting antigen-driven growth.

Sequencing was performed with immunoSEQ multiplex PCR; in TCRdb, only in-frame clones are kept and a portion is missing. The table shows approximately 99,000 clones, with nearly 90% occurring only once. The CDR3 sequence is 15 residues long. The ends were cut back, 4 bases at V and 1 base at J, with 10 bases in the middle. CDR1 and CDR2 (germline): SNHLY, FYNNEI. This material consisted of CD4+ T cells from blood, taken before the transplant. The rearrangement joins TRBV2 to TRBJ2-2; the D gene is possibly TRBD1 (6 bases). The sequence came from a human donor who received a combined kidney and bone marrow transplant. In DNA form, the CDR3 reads TGTGCCAGCAGTGCGGTACAGGGGAACACCGGGGAGCTGTTTTTT. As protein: CASSAVQGNTGELFF.